This entry lists 17 T cell receptor beta chains sequenced from one sample in a study of CD8 T cells in Susac syndrome. Random hexamers were used to reverse transcribe the RNA input (roughly 0.5 to 1 ug). In TCRdb, the immunoSEQ multiplex PCR reads were re-called with MiXCR into one record per CDR3 protein. The sample records about 120,000 distinct CDR3 sequences, about nine tenths being singletons. The source material was CD4+ T cells from PBMCs. The receptor set was obtained from a human donor in good health.

The chain uses TRBV7-8 and TRBJ2-3; the D gene is possibly TRBD2 (7 bases). Germline assignment: CDR1 SGHVS and CDR2 FQNEAQ. Trimming pared 6 bases from V and 3 bases from J, leaving 16 bases between. This CDR3 is built from 15 residues. CDR3 bases: TGTGCCAGCAGTTGGGAGGGGACAACAACAGATACGCAGTATTTT. It yields the protein CASSWEGTTTDTQYF.

This rearrangement joins TRBV12-3 or TRBV12-4 to TRBJ2-7, with TRBD2 matching over 11 bases. J gave up 5 bases and V 5 bases, and 2 bases lay outside the gene matches. The CDR3 is 13 amino acids. CDR3 DNA: TGTGCCAGCAGTCGACTAGCGGGGAACGAGCAGTACTTC. Amino acids: CASSRLAGNEQYF.

V gene TRBV15 combines with J gene TRBJ1-1, with 7 nucleotides matching TRBD1. V was pared by 0 bases and J by 5 bases, with 12 bases of the junction left unmatched. This CDR3 region has 17 residues. Germline lookup yields CDR1 LNHNV and CDR2 YYDKDF (reference sequence). The CDR3 DNA reads TGTGCCACCAGCAGAGATACCCCCCAGGGGGAAGGGACTGAAGCTTTCTTT. Translation gives CATSRDTPQGEGTEAFF. The full variable domain, completed using reference TRBV15 and TRBJ1-1, is DAMVIQNPRYQVTQFGKPVTLSCSQTLNHNVMYWYQQKSSQAPKLLFHYYDKDFNNEADTPDNFQSRRPNTSFCFLDIRSPGLGDTAMYLCATSRDTPQGEGTEAFFGQGTRLTVV.

The rearrangement links TRBV20-1 to TRBJ2-7, with D perhaps TRBD1 (6 bases). Germline assignment: CDR1 DFQATT and CDR2 SNEGSKA (reference sequence). The CDR3 totals 16 residues. Trimming stripped 0 bases from V and 0 bases from J, with 15 bases between. CDR3 nucleotide sequence: TGCAGTGCTAGAGATCTATATGGACAGAGCTCCTACGAGCAGTACTTC. The encoded protein is CSARDLYGQSSYEQYF.

V gene TRBV7-2 combines with J gene TRBJ1-1; D is perhaps TRBD1 (5 bases). V was pared by 3 bases and J by 2 bases, with 16 bases between. The CDR3 is 16 amino acids. Germline lookup yields CDR1 SGHTA and CDR2 FQGNSA. The CDR3 sequence: CASSLVQGRRNTEAFF. In nucleotides, the CDR3 is TGTGCCAGCAGCTTGGTTCAGGGTAGGAGAAACACTGAAGCTTTCTTT.

The chain uses TRBV4-3 and TRBJ1-2, with TRBD1 matching 9 bases. The CDR3 length is 16 residues. Germline assignment: CDR1 LGHNA and CDR2 YSLEER. V lost 4 bases, J lost 0 bases, and 6 bases stayed unmatched. Here the CDR3 DNA reads TGCGCCAGCAGCCCGGACAGGGGAAGATCTAACTATGGCTACACCTTC. This codes for CASSPDRGRSNYGYTF.

The chain employs TRBV7-9 and TRBJ2-5, with 7 bases matching TRBD2. Trimming at V came to 2 bases and at J to 4 bases, leaving 7 bases not matched to a gene. This CDR3 is 15 amino acids long. The germline V gene has CDR1 SEHNR and CDR2 FQNEAQ (reference sequence). CDR3 coding DNA: TGTGCCAGCAGCTTACCGCTTGGCGGGAGAGAGACCCAGTACTTC. As protein: CASSLPLGGRETQYF. The entire variable domain, with the rest obtained from reference TRBV7-9 and TRBJ2-5, is as follows: DTGVSQNPRHKITKRGQNVTFRCDPISEHNRLYWYRQTLGQGPEFLTYFQNEAQLEKSRLLSDRFSAERPKGSFSTLEIQRTEQGDSAMYLCASSLPLGGRETQYFGPGTRLLVL.

The chain joins TRBV19 to TRBJ2-3; a possible D gene is TRBD1 (6 bases). The germline V gene encodes CDR1 LNHDA and CDR2 SQIVND (reference sequence). V was trimmed by 11 bases and J by 4 bases, leaving 16 bases between them. The CDR3 contains 13 residues. CDR3 coding DNA: TGTGCCTCGACAGGAGGTTACGCAGATACGCAGTATTTT. This gives the protein CASTGGYADTQYF.

This chain uses TRBV20-1 with TRBJ1-1; 7 positions agree with TRBD1. J lost 1 base, V lost 5 bases, and 10 bases had no gene match. The CDR3 consists of 15 residues. Germline V gene lookup returns CDR1 DFQATT and CDR2 SNEGSKA (reference sequence). Written as DNA, the CDR3 is TGCAGTGCTCCCCGTCCCGGGACAGAGAACACTGAAGCTTTCTTT. Translated: CSAPRPGTENTEAFF.

The chain recombines TRBV6-5 with TRBJ1-2, with D unresolved. The V gene's germline CDR1 is MNHEY and CDR2 SVGAGI. The CDR3 extends over 11 amino acids. V was pared by 9 bases and J by 0 bases, with 5 bases between. The chain's CDR3 is CASKANYGYTF. Here the CDR3 DNA reads TGTGCCAGTAAGGCTAACTATGGCTACACCTTC.

The sample holds one count of this clonotype. The chain uses TRBV11-2 and TRBJ1-1; D is perhaps TRBD1 (6 bases). V was shortened by 3 bases and J by 1 base, with 6 bases between the two germline ends. The V gene's germline CDR1 is SGHAT and CDR2 FQNNGV. The CDR3 sequence is 13 residues long. DNA for the CDR3: TGTGCCAGCAGCTTCAGGGGGAACACTGAAGCTTTCTTT. This translates into CASSFRGNTEAFF.

The chain uses TRBV3-1 and TRBJ1-1; no definite D call. V shed 0 bases and J shed 5 bases, with 7 bases lying between them. Per the germline V gene, CDR1 is LGHDT and CDR2 is YNNKEL (reference sequence). The CDR3 runs 13 residues. Here the CDR3 reads CASSQDGITEAFF. CDR3 coding DNA: TGTGCCAGCAGCCAAGACGGAATAACTGAAGCTTTCTTT.

V usage is TRBV5-1 and J usage is TRBJ2-3; a weak D match, TRBD1 (7 bases). Germline CDR1 SGHRS, CDR2 YFSETQ. V was clipped by 5 bases and J by 6 bases, with 19 bases between them. The CDR3 covers 15 residues. CDR3 region: CASSFGQEGGDTQYF. The CDR3 DNA follows: TGCGCCAGCAGTTTCGGACAGGAAGGGGGGGATACGCAGTATTTT.

This clonotype was seen a handful of times. V usage is TRBV11-2 and J usage is TRBJ1-1; D is possibly TRBD1 (5 bases). V was pared by 5 bases and J by 5 bases, with 12 bases between. The CDR3 loop spans 13 amino acids. Germline V gene sequence: CDR1 SGHAT, CDR2 FQNNGV. DNA of the CDR3: TGTGCCAGCAGCCCGGGGGTCGTAACTGAAGCTTTCTTT. The encoded protein is CASSPGVVTEAFF.

V usage is TRBV6-5 and J usage is TRBJ1-2; 8 bases are a match to TRBD1. The CDR3 loop spans 14 amino acids. Looked up from germline, CDR1 is MNHEY and CDR2 is SVGAGI. Trimming at V came to 6 bases and at J to 8 bases, leaving 11 bases not matched to a gene. The CDR3 sequence is CASREQGAFGGYTF. The CDR3 coding sequence is TGTGCCAGCAGGGAGCAGGGGGCCTTCGGAGGCTACACCTTC.

This clonotype was picked up one time. The rearrangement uses TRBV20-1 and TRBJ2-1; D gene ambiguous. Germline V gene sequence: CDR1 DFQATT, CDR2 SNEGSKA (reference sequence). V gave up 6 bases and J gave up 0 bases, with 12 bases separating them. This CDR3 has 14 amino acids. This CDR3 is CSAVWPSSYNEQFF. Here the CDR3 DNA reads TGCAGTGCGGTTTGGCCGAGCTCCTACAATGAGCAGTTCTTC.

The J gene is TRBJ2-3, the V gene TRBV18; D gene unclear. Germline CDR1 and CDR2: KGHSH and LQKENI. V dropped 0 bases and J dropped 3 bases, with 7 bases sitting between them. The CDR3 has 14 amino acids. CDR3 amino acids: CASSPPIKTDTQYF. CDR3 in DNA: TGTGCCAGCTCACCACCGATAAAAACAGATACGCAGTATTTT.